The text below deals with one TCR beta chain. These data originate in a study of blood T cell repertoires in COVID-19. Study summary: COVID-19 samples collected from the United States, Italy and Spain covered acute and convalescent phases. Sources were T cells, B-cell-depleted T cells, or PBMCs; the material itself was cDNA or gDNA.

Original handling: Nucleated cell number was recorded as an estimate derived from reference gene primer amplification. TCRdb keeps only in-frame clones here, not all; method: immunoSEQ multiplex PCR. V, J and clone size derive from that table, while D and trimming were established from the DNA sequence. The sample carries about 300,000 clones, over 75% recorded once. CDR3 size: 14 residues. The germline V and J ends were trimmed by 3 bases and 0 bases, with 9 bases remaining between them. Germline CDR1 is SQVTM and CDR2 is ANQGSEA. The sample taken for sequencing was peripheral blood. This clonotype was sampled from a human donor in a cohort sampled during active COVID-19. V and J are TRBV29-1 and TRBJ2-1, with D perhaps matching TRBD2 (5 bases). For the CDR3, the DNA is TGCAGCGTTGACAGTGGGAGCTCCTACAATGAGCAGTTCTTC. Residues: CSVDSGSSYNEQFF.